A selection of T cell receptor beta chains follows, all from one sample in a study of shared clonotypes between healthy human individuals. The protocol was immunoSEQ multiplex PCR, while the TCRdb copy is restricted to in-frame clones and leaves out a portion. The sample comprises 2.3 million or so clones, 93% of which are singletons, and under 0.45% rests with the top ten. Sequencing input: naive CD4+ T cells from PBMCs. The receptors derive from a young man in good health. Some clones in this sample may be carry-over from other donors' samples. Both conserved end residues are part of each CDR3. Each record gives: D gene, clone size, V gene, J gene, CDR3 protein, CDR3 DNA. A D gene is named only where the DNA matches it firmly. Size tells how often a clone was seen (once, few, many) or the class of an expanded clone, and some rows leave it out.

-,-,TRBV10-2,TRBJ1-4,CASTAGAEKLFF,TGCGCCAGCACAGCGGGGGCCGAAAAACTGTTTTTT
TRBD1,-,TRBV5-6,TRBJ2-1,CASSPHGNYGTGLGREQFF,TGTGCCAGCAGCCCCCACGGAAATTACGGGACAGGGTTAGGGAGGGAGCAGTTCTTC
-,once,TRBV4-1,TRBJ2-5,CASSQKPETQYF,TGCGCCAGCAGCCAAAAACCGGAGACCCAGTACTTC
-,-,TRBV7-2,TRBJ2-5,CASSLGPVRLETQYF,TGTGCCAGCAGCTTAGGGCCGGTCAGGTTAGAGACCCAGTACTTC
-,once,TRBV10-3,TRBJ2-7,CAISRDPLGQYF,TGTGCCATCAGCCGGGACCCACTAGGGCAGTACTTC
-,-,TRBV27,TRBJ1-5,CASSPLVNQPQHF,TGTGCCAGCAGTCCCCTTGTGAATCAGCCCCAGCATTTT
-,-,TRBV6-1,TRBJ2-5,CASSERGKKETQYF,TGTGCCAGCAGTGAACGCGGGAAAAAAGAGACCCAGTACTTC
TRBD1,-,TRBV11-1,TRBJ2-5,CASSLRRAGGSEETQYF,TGTGCCAGCAGCTTAAGGCGGGCAGGGGGTTCCGAAGAGACCCAGTACTTC
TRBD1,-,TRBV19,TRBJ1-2,CARPRDRGHGYGYTF,TGTGCCAGACCACGGGACAGGGGGCACGGCTATGGCTACACCTTC
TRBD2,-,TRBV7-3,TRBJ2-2,CASSLMGGRGRTGELFF,TGTGCCAGCAGCTTAATGGGCGGGAGGGGTCGCACCGGGGAGCTGTTTTTT
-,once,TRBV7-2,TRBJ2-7,CASSLVFNEQYF,TGTGCCAGCAGCTTAGTATTCAACGAGCAGTACTTC
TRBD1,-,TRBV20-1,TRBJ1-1,CATGERTEAFF,TGCGCGACAGGGGAGAGGACTGAAGCTTTCTTT
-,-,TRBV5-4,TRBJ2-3,CASHLKLGRIKTDTQYF,TGTGCCAGCCACCTCAAATTAGGAAGAATAAAGACAGATACGCAGTATTTT
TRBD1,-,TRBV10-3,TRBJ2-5,CAISEEDRGETQYF,TGTGCCATCAGTGAGGAAGACAGGGGAGAGACCCAGTACTTC
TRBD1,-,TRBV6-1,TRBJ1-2,CASSERGGRGRWGYTF,TGTGCCAGCAGTGAAAGAGGGGGCAGGGGACGATGGGGCTACACCTTC
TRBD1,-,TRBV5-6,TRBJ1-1,CASSQTGRNTEAFF,TGTGCCAGCAGCCAGACAGGGCGGAACACTGAAGCTTTCTTT
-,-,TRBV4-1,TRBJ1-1,CASSQAWETEAFF,TGCGCCAGCAGCCAGGCCTGGGAGACTGAAGCTTTCTTT
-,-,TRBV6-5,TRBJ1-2,CASSYSRGNYGYTF,TGTGCCAGCAGTTACTCGAGGGGTAACTATGGCTACACCTTC
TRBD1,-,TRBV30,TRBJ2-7,CAWVRDRGGEQYF,TGTGCCTGGGTTAGGGACAGGGGTGGCGAGCAGTACTTC
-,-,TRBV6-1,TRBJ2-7,CASSEDNYSYEQYF,TGTGCCAGCAGTGAAGATAACTACTCCTACGAGCAGTACTTC
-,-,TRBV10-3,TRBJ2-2,CAISEPPGRSNTGELFF,TGTGCCATCAGTGAGCCCCCGGGACGGTCGAACACCGGGGAGCTGTTTTTT
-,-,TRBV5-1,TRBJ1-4,CASQDSPKEKLFF,TGCGCCAGCCAAGACAGTCCGAAGGAAAAACTGTTTTTT
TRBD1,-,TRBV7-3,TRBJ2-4,CASSLGAQGASAKNIQYF,TGTGCCAGCAGCTTAGGGGCGCAGGGGGCTTCGGCCAAAAACATTCAGTACTTC
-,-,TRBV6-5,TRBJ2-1,CASSPAGTEAFEQFF,TGTGCCAGCAGCCCGGCCGGGACGGAAGCTTTTGAGCAGTTCTTC
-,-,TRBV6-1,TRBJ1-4,CASSESWGRRGEKLFF,TGTGCCAGCAGTGAATCATGGGGGCGCAGGGGTGAAAAACTGTTTTTT
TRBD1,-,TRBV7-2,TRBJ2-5,CASSHPGQAYQETQYF,TGTGCCAGCAGCCATCCGGGACAGGCGTACCAAGAGACCCAGTACTTC
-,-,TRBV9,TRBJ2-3,CASSPVWSTDTQYF,TGTGCCAGCAGCCCTGTCTGGTCCACAGATACGCAGTATTTT
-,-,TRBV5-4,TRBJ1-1,CATQKREGNTEAFF,TGTGCCACACAGAAGCGCGAAGGGAACACTGAAGCTTTCTTT
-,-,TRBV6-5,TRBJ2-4,CASRPGVAKNIQYF,TGTGCCAGCAGGCCAGGGGTAGCCAAAAACATTCAGTACTTC
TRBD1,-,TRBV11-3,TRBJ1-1,CASSLDPGTGGTEAFF,TGTGCCAGCAGCTTAGATCCCGGGACAGGGGGGACTGAAGCTTTCTTT
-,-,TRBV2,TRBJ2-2,CASSEVAAGELFF,TGTGCCAGCAGTGAGGTAGCAGCGGGGGAGCTGTTTTTT
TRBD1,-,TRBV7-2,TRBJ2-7,CASSERQGFYEQYF,TGTGCCAGCAGCGAACGACAGGGTTTTTACGAGCAGTACTTC
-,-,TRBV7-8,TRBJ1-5,CASSLFTRQPQHF,TGTGCCAGCAGCTTATTCACCCGACAGCCCCAGCATTTT
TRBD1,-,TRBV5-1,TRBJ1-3,CARTIYKQGLSGNTIYF,TGCGCCAGGACCATATACAAACAGGGGCTCTCTGGAAACACCATATATTTT
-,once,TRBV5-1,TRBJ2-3,CASKRYGGTDTQYF,TGCGCCAGCAAACGATACGGAGGGACCGATACGCAGTATTTT
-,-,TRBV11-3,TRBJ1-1,CASSLRTTSMAFF,TGTGCCAGCAGCTTACGGACAACGAGTATGGCTTTCTTT
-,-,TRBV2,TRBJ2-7,CASRKNVGNSYEQYF,TGTGCCAGCAGGAAAAATGTCGGGAATTCCTACGAGCAGTACTTC
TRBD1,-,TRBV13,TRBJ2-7,CASSARDRGSEQYF,TGTGCCAGCAGCGCCCGGGACAGGGGGAGCGAGCAGTACTTC
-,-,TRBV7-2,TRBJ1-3,CASSTIAGPGNTIYF,TGTGCCAGCAGCACCATCGCGGGCCCTGGAAACACCATATATTTT
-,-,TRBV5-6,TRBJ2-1,CASSPRTVPGEDEQFF,TGTGCCAGCAGTCCACGGACAGTCCCCGGGGAGGATGAGCAGTTCTTC
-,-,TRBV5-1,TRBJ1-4,CASSLVFATNEKLFF,TGCGCCAGCAGCTTGGTGTTCGCAACTAATGAAAAACTGTTTTTT
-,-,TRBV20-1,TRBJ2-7,CSALRVGEQYF,TGCAGTGCTCTCCGCGTAGGCGAGCAGTACTTC
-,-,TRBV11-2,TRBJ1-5,CASSLLRGSSNQPQHF,TGTGCCAGCAGCTTACTTCGGGGGTCAAGCAATCAGCCCCAGCATTTT
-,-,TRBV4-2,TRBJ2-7,CASSQGPHEQYF,TGTGCCAGCAGCCAAGGCCCCCACGAGCAGTACTTC
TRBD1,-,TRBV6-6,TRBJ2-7,CASSYRTGFYEQYF,TGTGCCAGCAGTTATCGGACAGGGTTTTACGAGCAGTACTTC
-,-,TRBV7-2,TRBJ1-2,CASSRGWTNYTF,TGTGCCAGCAGCCGCGGGTGGACGAACTACACCTTC
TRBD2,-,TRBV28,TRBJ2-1,CASSFRLAIEQFF,TGTGCCAGCAGTTTCCGACTAGCGATTGAGCAGTTCTTC
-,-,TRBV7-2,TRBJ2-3,CASSFQVTDTQYF,TGTGCCAGCAGCTTTCAGGTCACAGATACGCAGTATTTT